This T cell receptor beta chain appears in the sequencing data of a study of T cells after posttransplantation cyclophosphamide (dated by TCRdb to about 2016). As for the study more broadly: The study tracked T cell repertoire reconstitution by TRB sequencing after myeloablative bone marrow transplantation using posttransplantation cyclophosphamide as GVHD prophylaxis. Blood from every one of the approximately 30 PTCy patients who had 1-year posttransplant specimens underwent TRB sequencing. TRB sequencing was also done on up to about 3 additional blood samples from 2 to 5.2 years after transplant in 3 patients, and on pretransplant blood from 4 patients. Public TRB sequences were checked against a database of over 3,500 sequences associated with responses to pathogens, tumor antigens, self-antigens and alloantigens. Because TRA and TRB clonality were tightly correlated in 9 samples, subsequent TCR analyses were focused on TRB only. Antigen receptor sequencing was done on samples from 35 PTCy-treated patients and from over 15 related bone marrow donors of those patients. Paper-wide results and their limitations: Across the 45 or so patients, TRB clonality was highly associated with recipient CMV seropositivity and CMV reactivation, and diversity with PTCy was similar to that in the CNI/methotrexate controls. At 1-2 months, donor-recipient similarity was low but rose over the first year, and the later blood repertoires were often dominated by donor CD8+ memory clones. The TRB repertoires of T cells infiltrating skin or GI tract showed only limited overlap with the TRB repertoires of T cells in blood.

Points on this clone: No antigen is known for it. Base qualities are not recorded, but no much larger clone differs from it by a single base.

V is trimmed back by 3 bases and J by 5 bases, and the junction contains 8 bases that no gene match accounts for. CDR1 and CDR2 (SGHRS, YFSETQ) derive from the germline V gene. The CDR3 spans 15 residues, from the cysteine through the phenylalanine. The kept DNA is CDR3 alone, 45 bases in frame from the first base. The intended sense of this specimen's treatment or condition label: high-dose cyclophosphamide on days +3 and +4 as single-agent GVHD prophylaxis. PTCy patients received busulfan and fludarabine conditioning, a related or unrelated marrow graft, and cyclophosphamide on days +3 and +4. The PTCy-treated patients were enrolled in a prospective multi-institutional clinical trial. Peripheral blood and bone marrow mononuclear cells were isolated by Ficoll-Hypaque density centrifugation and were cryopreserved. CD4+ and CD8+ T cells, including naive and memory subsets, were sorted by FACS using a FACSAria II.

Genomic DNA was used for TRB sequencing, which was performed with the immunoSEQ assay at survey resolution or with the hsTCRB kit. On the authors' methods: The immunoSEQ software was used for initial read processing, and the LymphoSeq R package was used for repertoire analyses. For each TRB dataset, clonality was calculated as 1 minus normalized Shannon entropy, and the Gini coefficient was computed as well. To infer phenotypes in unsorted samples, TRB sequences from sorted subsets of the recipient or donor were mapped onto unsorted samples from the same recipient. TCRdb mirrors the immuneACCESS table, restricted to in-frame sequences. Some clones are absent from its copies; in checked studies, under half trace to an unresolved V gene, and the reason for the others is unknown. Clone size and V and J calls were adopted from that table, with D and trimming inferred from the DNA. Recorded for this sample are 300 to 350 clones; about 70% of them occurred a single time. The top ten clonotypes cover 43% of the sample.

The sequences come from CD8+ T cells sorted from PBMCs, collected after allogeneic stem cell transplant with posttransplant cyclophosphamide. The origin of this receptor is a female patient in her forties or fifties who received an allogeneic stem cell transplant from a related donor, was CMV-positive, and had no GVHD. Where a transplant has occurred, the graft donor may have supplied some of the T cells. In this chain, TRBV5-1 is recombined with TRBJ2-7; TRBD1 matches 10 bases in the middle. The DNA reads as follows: TGCGCCAGCAGCTCGTGGGGGGGACAGGGGAACGAGCAGTACTTC. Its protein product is CASSSWGGQGNEQYF.